The T cell receptor beta chain under discussion was sequenced for a study of blood T cell repertoires in COVID-19. About the research overall: PBMCs, B-cell-depleted T cells, or T cells were the source of the cDNA or gDNA that made up the material.

V gave up 2 bases and J gave up 1 base, with 11 bases separating them. Germline loops: CDR1 SGHVS, CDR2 FNYEAQ. The CDR3 has 15 amino acids. Per the original data handling: Nucleated cell number was recorded as an estimate derived from reference gene primer amplification. The data were produced by immunoSEQ multiplex PCR, yet TCRdb's version contains in-frame clones alone and is incomplete. Clonal size and the V and J genes are those of that table, whereas D and trimming came from the DNA. The sample consists of around 270,000 clones, more than 75% of them appearing once. This clonotype was obtained from a middle-aged man who had recovered from COVID-19. The rearrangement uses TRBV7-6 and TRBJ1-1, with D possibly matching TRBD1 (5 bases). The sequenced sample consisted of peripheral blood. In nucleotides, the CDR3 is TGTGCCAGCAGCTTATGGTCAGGGTCGAACACTGAAGCTTTCTTT. Protein sequence: CASSLWSGSNTEAFF.